A selection of T cell receptor beta chains follows, all from one sample in a study of T cells after yellow fever vaccination. TCRdb re-called the 5' RACE reads through MiXCR, storing one row per CDR3 protein. The top ten clones hold about 3% of a sample with around 340,000 distinct CDR3 sequences, approximately 12% of them seen once. The sequencing here drew on CD4+ T cells sorted from PBMCs, taken 15 days after the yellow fever booster vaccination. These receptors originate from a man aged 18 to 29 who received the YFV17D yellow fever vaccine. CDR3s include the opening cysteine and the closing phenylalanine or tryptophan. Only part of the rows carry a size: once, few, many, or a class if the clone is expanded.

v_call,clone_size,j_call,cdr3_aa
TRBV10-3,-,TRBJ2-3,CAISGQGQDTQYF
TRBV29-1,many,TRBJ2-1,CSAVGTGYNEQFF
TRBV12-3/TRBV12-4,-,TRBJ2-2,CASSPRAVTGELFF
TRBV20-1,-,TRBJ1-5,CSATRAGGDQPQHF
TRBV7-9,few,TRBJ2-1,CASTPGRGGLDEQFF
TRBV18,few,TRBJ2-1,CASSPVGVVNEQFF
TRBV3-1,few,TRBJ2-1,CASSPRTSYNEQFF
TRBV7-2,many,TRBJ2-1,CASSPPGLAGNEQFF
TRBV5-1,-,TRBJ1-4,CASSLGDSSATNEKLFF
TRBV24-1,-,TRBJ1-1,CATQAQANTEAFF
TRBV7-9,-,TRBJ1-1,CASSSKDSPEAFF
TRBV7-6,few,TRBJ2-3,CASSLVAAGPMADTQYF
TRBV20-1,few,TRBJ1-2,CSAGDGRYGYTF
TRBV6-2/TRBV6-3,few,TRBJ2-3,CASSYGASYTQYF
TRBV7-3,many,TRBJ2-1,CASSLSGGVYNEQFF
TRBV28,few,TRBJ1-2,CASSLPSGQGIGYTF
TRBV18,-,TRBJ2-3,CASSSGSEDTQYF
TRBV5-1,-,TRBJ2-7,CASSQEGWREQYF
TRBV29-1,few,TRBJ2-2,CSADRGNTGELFF
TRBV27,few,TRBJ1-6,CASSFWGESPLHF
TRBV12-3/TRBV12-4,-,TRBJ2-7,CASSFLNSYEQYF
TRBV2,-,TRBJ1-2,CASRQGEVGYTF
TRBV3-1,-,TRBJ2-3,CASSARTGTSGGNTQYF
TRBV7-2,many,TRBJ2-4,CASSLLGAKNIQYF
TRBV12-3/TRBV12-4,many,TRBJ2-5,CASRSDGETQYF
TRBV7-2,-,TRBJ2-2,CASSLFGWELFF
TRBV19,few,TRBJ1-2,CASSNQGALEIYGYTF
TRBV7-9,-,TRBJ1-1,CASGPGLIF
TRBV12-3/TRBV12-4,many,TRBJ2-2,CASSLRQGDTGELFF
TRBV5-1,-,TRBJ2-7,CASSPGQGSSEQYF
TRBV7-9,few,TRBJ1-5,CASSHRELGQPQHF
TRBV7-2,-,TRBJ2-5,CASSLGHEGTQYF
TRBV12-3/TRBV12-4,-,TRBJ2-1,CASTKGVSREQFF
TRBV6-5,-,TRBJ2-6,CASSYVAGPTSGANVLTF
TRBV15,-,TRBJ2-1,CATSSRSSYNEQFF
TRBV5-1,few,TRBJ1-2,CASSSNQGSGGYTF
TRBV12-5,few,TRBJ2-3,CASGLVGDTQYF
TRBV6-6,few,TRBJ1-5,CASLGRDSNQPQHF
TRBV20-1,-,TRBJ2-7,CSARKPGQGTHEQYF
TRBV20-1,-,TRBJ1-6,CSARDRTGPSPLHF
TRBV3-1,few,TRBJ2-3,CASGTTTDTQYF
TRBV9,few,TRBJ2-7,CASSVEGSGSYEQYF
TRBV7-2,few,TRBJ2-3,CASSPQGLTDTQYF
TRBV5-1,-,TRBJ2-7,CASSWDPNRVYEQYF
TRBV29-1,few,TRBJ1-1,CSAEDGPTEAFF
TRBV11-3,-,TRBJ2-1,CASSRANTGDEQFF
TRBV7-9,few,TRBJ1-2,CASSFFREGFGYTF
TRBV30,-,TRBJ2-5,CAWSPGETQYF
TRBV11-2,once,TRBJ1-5,CASSLEGGRSNQPQHF